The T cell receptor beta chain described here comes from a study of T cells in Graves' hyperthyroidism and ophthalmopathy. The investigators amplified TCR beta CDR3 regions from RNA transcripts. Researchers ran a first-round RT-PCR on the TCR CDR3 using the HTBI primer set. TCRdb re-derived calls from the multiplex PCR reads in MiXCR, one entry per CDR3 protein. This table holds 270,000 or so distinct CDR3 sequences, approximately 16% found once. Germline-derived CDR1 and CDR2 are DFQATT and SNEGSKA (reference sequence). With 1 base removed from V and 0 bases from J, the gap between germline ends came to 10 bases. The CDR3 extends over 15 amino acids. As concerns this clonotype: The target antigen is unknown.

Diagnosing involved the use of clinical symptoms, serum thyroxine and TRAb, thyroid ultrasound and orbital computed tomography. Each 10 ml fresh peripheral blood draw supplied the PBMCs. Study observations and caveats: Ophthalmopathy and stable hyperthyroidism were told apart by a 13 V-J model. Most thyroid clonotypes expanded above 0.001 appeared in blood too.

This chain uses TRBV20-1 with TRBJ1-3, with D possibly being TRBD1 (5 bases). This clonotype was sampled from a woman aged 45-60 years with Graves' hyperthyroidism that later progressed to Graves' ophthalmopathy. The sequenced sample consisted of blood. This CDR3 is CSARALGRSGNTIYF. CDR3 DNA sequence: TGCAGTGCTAGAGCCCTGGGACGCTCTGGAAACACCATATATTTT.